Listed here are 6 T cell receptor beta chains from one sample, sequenced in a study of blood T cell repertoires in COVID-19. Here immunoSEQ multiplex PCR was the method, and the copy in TCRdb shows in-frame clones only, minus some. The sample holds approximately 70,000 clones, more than 65% seen once. Sequenced material: peripheral blood. The receptors were sampled from an elderly woman with active or convalescent COVID-19.

This sequence joins TRBV13 and TRBJ2-2, with TRBD2 matching 7 bases. J lost 4 bases, V lost 7 bases, and 9 bases had no gene match. The CDR3 extends over 15 amino acids. Germline loops: CDR1 PRHDT, CDR2 FYEKMQ (reference sequence). This CDR3 reads CASNLAVRGTGELFF. The CDR3 bases are TGTGCCAGCAACCTAGCGGTTCGGGGCACCGGGGAGCTGTTTTTT.

The table lists this clone with a few counts. The genes are TRBV18 and TRBJ2-2; no clear D gene. V shed 2 bases and J shed 2 bases, with 9 bases lying between them. Germline V lookup: CDR1 KGHSH, CDR2 LQKENI. The CDR3 extends over 15 amino acids. CDR3 bases: TGTGCCAGCTCACCATCATCCAGTAACACCGGGGAGCTGTTTTTT. Translation: CASSPSSSNTGELFF.

The chain recombines TRBV5-6 with TRBJ1-3; D remains ambiguous. The CDR3 consists of 13 residues. V lost 0 bases to trimming and J lost 3 bases, with 4 bases between them. Germline CDR1 is SGHDT and CDR2 is YYEEEE. The CDR3 here is CASSLGLGNTIYF. Written as DNA, the CDR3 is TGTGCCAGCAGCTTGGGACTTGGAAACACCATATATTTT.

The V gene is TRBV5-3, the J gene TRBJ1-3; a possible D gene is TRBD1 (6 bases). TRBV5-3 is an open reading frame, and its role is uncertain. Deletions cut 2 bases from V and 8 bases from J, with 20 bases between. CDR3 length equals 16 residues. CDR3 bases: TGTGCCAGAAGCTTCGACGGGGGGCGCCTCCTCTACACCATATATTTT. Protein sequence: CARSFDGGRLLYTIYF.

This clone has just a few counts. The chain employs TRBV6-2 or TRBV6-3 and TRBJ2-2, with TRBD1 matching 9 bases. The CDR3 consists of 15 residues. Trimming cost V 6 bases and J 4 bases; bases outside gene matches: 6. Germline-derived CDR1 and CDR2 are MNHEY and SVGEGT. CDR3 residues: CASRYRGQGTGELFF. Here the CDR3 DNA reads TGTGCCAGCAGATACAGGGGGCAAGGCACCGGGGAGCTGTTTTTT.

V gene TRBV5-1 combines with J gene TRBJ2-3; 8 bases line up with TRBD2. This CDR3 is built from 14 residues. With V trimmed by 5 bases and J by 0 bases, 2 bases remained unmatched. Germline V gene data show CDR1 as SGHRS and CDR2 as YFSETQ. The CDR3 sequence is CASRRGESTDTQYF. The DNA for the CDR3 is TGCGCCAGCAGGCGGGGGGAAAGCACAGATACGCAGTATTTT.